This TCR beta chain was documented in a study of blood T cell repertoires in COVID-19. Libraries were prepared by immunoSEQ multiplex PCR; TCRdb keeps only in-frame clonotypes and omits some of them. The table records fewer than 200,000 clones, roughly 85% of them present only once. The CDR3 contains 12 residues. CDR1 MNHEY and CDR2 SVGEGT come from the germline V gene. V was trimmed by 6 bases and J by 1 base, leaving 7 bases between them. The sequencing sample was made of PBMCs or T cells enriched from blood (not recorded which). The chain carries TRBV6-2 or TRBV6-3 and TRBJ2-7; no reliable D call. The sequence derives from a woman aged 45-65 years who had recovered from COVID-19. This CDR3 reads CASSPTSYEQYV. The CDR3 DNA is TGTGCCAGCAGCCCGACTTCCTACGAGCAGTACGTC.